The 25 T cell receptor beta chains in this list originate from one sample, sequenced in a study of radiation and T cells in renal cell carcinoma. TCRdb's table, derived via immunoSEQ multiplex PCR, lists solely in-frame clones and lacks some. This sample has 150,000 or so clones; roughly 84% occur once, and the top ten carry 9.5% to 15%. This sample's time point: baseline pretreatment blood. The treatment denotes: 15 Gy SBRT to primary tumor, nephrectomy 4 weeks later. Sequencing was performed on blood, taken from a patient whose treatment included radiotherapy and nephrectomy. The source of these receptors is a woman aged 45-65 years with renal cell carcinoma.

This clone came up a few times. This chain connects TRBV29-1 to TRBJ1-1; 7 nucleotides agree with TRBD1. The V gene's germline CDR1 is SQVTM and CDR2 ANQGSEA. The CDR3 length is 12 residues. The ends lost 7 bases at V and 10 bases at J; junction bases unmatched: 12. The CDR3 coding sequence is TGCAGCGCCCAAATTGGACAGGCGGGAGCTTTCTTT. Translated, it gives CSAQIGQAGAFF. The full variable domain, its missing parts supplied by reference TRBV29-1 and TRBJ1-1, is SAVISQKPSRDICQRGTSLTIQCQVDSQVTMMFWYRQQPGQSLTLIATANQGSEATYESGFVIDKFPISRPNLTFSTLTVSNMSPEDSSIYLCSAQIGQAGAFFGQGTRLTVV.

J is TRBJ1-2 and V is TRBV7-9; D perhaps matches TRBD1 (5 bases). This CDR3 has 15 amino acids. Germline CDR1 is SEHNR and CDR2 is FQNEAQ (reference sequence). Trimming took off 7 bases at V and 5 bases at J, with 20 bases between the two ends. The CDR3 region has the DNA TGTGCCAGCAAAAACGAATCGGCAGGGCGGTATGGCTACACCTTC. Protein product: CASKNESAGRYGYTF.

CDR3 DNA sequence: TGTGCCATCAGCCCGGGGGGCAATGGGGACTATGGCTACACCTTC. Its protein product is CAISPGGNGDYGYTF. The chain combines TRBV10-3 with TRBJ1-2; D perhaps matches TRBD1 (6 bases). The CDR3 contains 15 residues. Deletions cut 6 bases from V and 3 bases from J, with 17 bases between. Germline V CDR1 and CDR2: ENHRY, SYGVKD.

This clone was seen only a few times. The V and J genes are TRBV15 and TRBJ1-6; D ambiguous. Deletions cut 0 bases from V and 4 bases from J, with 10 bases between. Germline CDR1 LNHNV, CDR2 YYDKDF (reference sequence). The CDR3 totals 16 residues. Here the CDR3 reads CATSRDLSGYNSPLHF. For the CDR3, the DNA is TGTGCCACCAGCAGAGATCTATCGGGGTATAATTCACCCCTCCACTTT.

This chain uses TRBV19 with TRBJ1-1; the D is unclear. CDR3 size: 15 residues. The V and J ends lost 5 bases and 0 bases respectively, with 13 bases between them. Per the germline V gene, CDR1 is LNHDA and CDR2 is SQIVND (reference sequence). The CDR3 nucleotides are TGTGCCAGTAGTCGAGCGGCCAGAATGAACACTGAAGCTTTCTTT. Translation: CASSRAARMNTEAFF.

This clone was seen once. This chain links TRBV11-3 with TRBJ2-3; D uncertain. V was shortened by 8 bases and J by 0 bases, with 12 bases between the two germline ends. In germline, CDR1 is SGHNT, CDR2 YENEEA. The CDR3 is made up of 14 amino acids. The CDR3 coding sequence is TGTGCCAGCGCCGCGGCCTCTAGCACAGATACGCAGTATTTT. Translating gives CASAAASSTDTQYF.

V gene TRBV4-1 combines with J gene TRBJ2-7; 7 bases align to TRBD1. The junction had 5 bases not matched to a gene; V was cut back by 0 bases and J by 3 bases. The V gene's germline CDR1 is MGHRA and CDR2 YSYEKL. The CDR3 sequence is 15 residues long. CDR3 protein: CASSQEVGQHYEQYF. DNA of the CDR3: TGCGCCAGCAGCCAAGAGGTGGGACAGCACTACGAGCAGTACTTC.

This chain joins TRBV18 and TRBJ2-5; 9 bases align to TRBD2. The V and J ends lost 3 bases and 0 bases, in that order; junction bases with no gene match: 5. Per germline, CDR1 KGHSH and CDR2 LQKENI. The CDR3 spans 16 residues. The CDR3 bases are TGTGCCAGCTCACCGGCGGGGGGGCCGTACCAAGAGACCCAGTACTTC. It specifies CASSPAGGPYQETQYF.

The V gene is TRBV6-6, the J gene TRBJ1-4; the match to TRBD1 covers 8 bases. The CDR3 has 14 residues. The junction had 8 bases not matched to a gene; V was cut back by 6 bases and J by 8 bases. CDR1 and CDR2 (germline): MNHNY, SVGAGI (reference sequence). The CDR3 loop is CASSRGQGREKLFF. CDR3 bases: TGTGCCAGCAGCCGTGGACAGGGTCGGGAAAAACTGTTTTTT.

The chain combines TRBV19 with TRBJ2-1, with 7 bases fitting TRBD2. With V trimmed by 0 bases and J by 7 bases, 9 bases remained unmatched. The CDR3 length is 16 residues. Looked up from germline, CDR1 is LNHDA and CDR2 is SQIVND (reference sequence). The CDR3 sequence: CASSIDLLAARNEQFF. CDR3 sequence (DNA): TGTGCCAGTAGTATAGATCTTCTAGCGGCCCGGAATGAGCAGTTCTTC.

The chain is built from TRBV19 and TRBJ1-2, with 9 bases matching TRBD1. This CDR3 comprises 12 residues. V trimming: 5 bases; J trimming: 8 bases; junction bases outside the gene matches: 3. CDR1 and CDR2 (germline): LNHDA, SQIVND (reference sequence). The CDR3 coding sequence is TGTGCCAGTAGTTCGACAGGGGGAGGCTACACCTTC. It codes for CASSSTGGGYTF.

This chain's CDR3 is CASSLDRDHGYTF. CDR3 bases: TGTGCCAGCAGTCTCGACAGGGACCATGGCTACACCTTC. The V gene is TRBV6-1, the J gene TRBJ1-2; 7 bases fit TRBD1. This CDR3 contains 13 residues. V trimming: 5 bases; J trimming: 6 bases; junction bases outside the gene matches: 6. In germline, CDR1 is MNHNS, CDR2 SASEGT.

The chain employs TRBV7-8 and TRBJ2-1; D perhaps matches TRBD1 (6 bases). V lost 5 bases to trimming and J lost 6 bases, with 14 bases between them. Germline CDR1 and CDR2: SGHVS and FQNEAQ. The CDR3 contains 14 residues. The CDR3, as DNA: TGTGCCAGCAGCCAAACAGGGAAGCGCAATGAGCAGTTCTTC. Translated: CASSQTGKRNEQFF.

The V gene is TRBV19, the J gene TRBJ2-3, with D possibly TRBD2 on 7 matching bases. The CDR3 loop spans 16 amino acids. The V gene lost 1 base and the J gene lost 2 bases, with 13 bases spanning the gap. Germline assignment: CDR1 LNHDA and CDR2 SQIVND (reference sequence). The CDR3 nucleotides read TGTGCCAGTAGTATAGGTGGCGGGGGCTCCACAGATACGCAGTATTTT. Its translation: CASSIGGGGSTDTQYF.

This clone was counted at least ten times. The chain joins TRBV9 to TRBJ2-5; 14 bases line up with TRBD2. CDR3 length equals 15 residues. Germline lookup yields CDR1 SGDLS and CDR2 YYNGEE. Trimming removed 3 bases from V and 5 bases from J; junction bases left unmatched: 3. CDR3 DNA sequence: TGTGCCAGCAGCGAGGGGACTAGCGGGGGCGAGACCCAGTACTTC. Its translation: CASSEGTSGGETQYF.

The gene calls are TRBV7-2 and TRBJ2-5; D is perhaps TRBD1 (5 bases). Trimming removed 3 bases at V and 5 bases at J, with 10 bases between. CDR3 size: 13 residues. CDR1 and CDR2 (germline): SGHTA, FQGNSA. The CDR3 DNA follows: TGTGCCAGCAGCTTGCAGGGTCCGGAGACCCAGTACTTC. Its translation is CASSLQGPETQYF.

The chain has TRBV18 and TRBJ2-2, with TRBD2 matching 9 bases. The CDR3 loop spans 15 amino acids. CDR1 is KGHSH, CDR2 LQKENI, per germline. V lost 6 bases to trimming and J lost 4 bases; unmatched junction nucleotides: 6. CDR3 coding DNA: TGTGCCAGCTCCCCTACTAGCGGGCCCACCGGGGAGCTGTTTTTT. Translated, it gives CASSPTSGPTGELFF.

The rearrangement uses TRBV29-1 and TRBJ2-3; 15 nucleotides line up with TRBD2. This CDR3 comprises 17 residues. Germline CDR1 reads SQVTM; CDR2 reads ANQGSEA. V trimming: 3 bases; J trimming: 0 bases; junction bases outside the gene matches: 4. This CDR3 reads CSVDRTSGGASTDTQYF. Written as DNA, the CDR3 is TGCAGCGTTGATAGGACTAGCGGGGGGGCGAGCACAGATACGCAGTATTTT.

This chain uses TRBV7-4 with TRBJ2-7, with a possible D match to TRBD2 (5 bases). V lost 5 bases and J lost 5, with 16 bases in between. There are 14 residues in the CDR3. The germline V gene has CDR1 SGHVT and CDR2 SQSDAQ. Here the CDR3 DNA reads TGTGCCAGCAGCCGGAAAAAGGCCGGGGACGAGCAGTACTTC. Translated, it gives CASSRKKAGDEQYF.

This rearrangement joins TRBV7-2 to TRBJ1-4; D is unclear. Germline V CDR1 and CDR2: SGHTA, FQGNSA. The V gene lost 4 bases and the J gene lost 4 bases, with 13 bases spanning the gap. The CDR3 runs to 15 residues. Here the CDR3 reads CASSYDGSYNEKLFF. The CDR3 DNA is TGTGCCAGCAGCTACGACGGATCGTATAATGAAAAACTGTTTTTT.

CDR3 loop: CASSRTGGPYEQYF. In DNA, the CDR3 is TGTGCCAGCAGTAGGACAGGGGGCCCCTACGAGCAGTACTTC. The chain is built from TRBV28 and TRBJ2-7; 11 positions agree with TRBD1. The V gene's germline CDR1 is MDHEN and CDR2 SYDVKM. The CDR3 runs 14 residues. V lost 5 bases to trimming and J lost 2 bases; unmatched junction nucleotides: 2.

J is TRBJ1-1 and V is TRBV4-2, with D perhaps TRBD1 (5 bases). Trimming took 7 bases from V and 1 from J, leaving 10 bases between them. The germline V gene encodes CDR1 LGHNA and CDR2 YNFKEQ. The CDR3 runs to 13 residues. CDR3 coding DNA: TGTGCCAGCATTCCCGACAGGAACACTGAAGCTTTCTTT. It translates to CASIPDRNTEAFF.

The V and J genes are TRBV19 and TRBJ2-1; 15 bases line up with TRBD2. The J segment lost 7 bases and the V segment lost 8 bases, leaving 6 bases of the junction unmatched. This CDR3 region has 15 residues. Germline values: CDR1 LNHDA, CDR2 SQIVND (reference sequence). The CDR3 spells CASGTSGGRGNEQFF. The CDR3 DNA reads TGTGCCAGTGGGACTAGCGGGGGGAGGGGTAATGAGCAGTTCTTC.

The chain combines TRBV30 with TRBJ2-5, with a weak D call TRBD2 (5 bases). The CDR3 runs 13 residues. Germline CDR1 GTSNPN, CDR2 SVGIG (reference sequence). V lost 0 bases and J 1 base, leaving 6 bases between the germline ends. In nucleotides, the CDR3 is TGTGCCTGGAGTGTGACTACCCAAGAGACCCAGTACTTC. Its translation: CAWSVTTQETQYF.

The chain links TRBV7-9 to TRBJ2-1; D possibly corresponds to TRBD2 (5 bases). CDR3 length equals 16 residues. Germline V gene data show CDR1 as SEHNR and CDR2 as FQNEAQ (reference sequence). Trimming cost V 6 bases and J 0 bases, with 15 bases left between them. CDR3 loop: CASRIGETSSYNEQFF. The CDR3 DNA reads as TGTGCCAGCAGGATTGGGGAGACGAGCTCCTACAATGAGCAGTTCTTC.